The next 14 T cell receptor beta chains were all read from a single sample in a study of human T cells and chemical hapten exposure. Time point denoted: patch test 3, about 24 weeks after DPC sensitization. Treatment defined: therapeutic diphenylcyclopropenone sensitization with weekly scalp DPC. One entry per CDR3 protein, called by TCRdb with MiXCR from the RACE reads. Among roughly 200,000 distinct CDR3 sequences, about 22% were seen once, and the ten largest hold 2.5%. Sample: whole blood, taken in connection with sensitization to the hapten diphenylcyclopropenone (DPC). The receptors shown here come from a woman between 40 and 55 years old with alopecia areata. Some clones in this sample may be carry-over from other donors' samples.

This clonotype came up a few times. The chain recombines TRBV7-6 with TRBJ1-2; a weak D match, TRBD1 (5 bases). The V end was cut by 5 bases, the J end by 7 bases, with 20 bases between. CDR3 length: 15 amino acids. Germline V CDR1 and CDR2: SGHVS, FNYEAQ. CDR3 in amino acids: CASSPTMSPGGGYTF. CDR3 in DNA: TGTGCCAGCAGCCCTACTATGTCCCCCGGGGGTGGCTACACCTTC.

The rearrangement links TRBV28 to TRBJ1-2; D call uncertain. V was cut by 3 bases and J by 7 bases, with 9 bases left in between. The CDR3 runs 12 residues. CDR1 MDHEN and CDR2 SYDVKM come from the germline V gene. CDR3 residues: CASSFVRVGYTF. The CDR3 DNA reads as TGTGCCAGCAGTTTTGTGAGGGTTGGCTACACCTTC.

In this sample, this clonotype turned up a few times. Here the CDR3 reads CASSAAGVYGYTF. The CDR3 coding sequence is TGTGCCAGCAGCGCGGCAGGCGTCTATGGCTACACCTTC. The chain has TRBV9 and TRBJ1-2; no firm D call. Trimming left V 3 bases short and J 4 bases short, with 10 bases between. Looked up from germline, CDR1 is SGDLS and CDR2 is YYNGEE. The CDR3 is 13 residues long.

The V and J genes are TRBV29-1 and TRBJ1-2; D is possibly TRBD1 (5 bases). The V gene lost 7 bases and the J gene lost 7 bases, with 25 bases spanning the gap. The CDR3 is 15 residues long. CDR1 is SQVTM, CDR2 ANQGSEA, per germline. CDR3: CSAGTIASGVLGYTF. In DNA, the CDR3 is TGCAGCGCGGGGACCATTGCAAGTGGAGTCCTTGGCTACACCTTC.

V usage is TRBV13 and J usage is TRBJ2-7; D may be TRBD1 (7 bases). The V gene lost 2 bases and the J gene lost 4 bases, with 15 bases spanning the gap. CDR3 length: 15 amino acids. CDR1 PRHDT and CDR2 FYEKMQ come from the germline V gene (reference sequence). CDR3 bases: TGTGCCAGCAGCTTACGGCCCGGGGGACAGTACGAGCAGTACTTC. This encodes CASSLRPGGQYEQYF. Using reference TRBV13 and TRBJ2-7 for the parts outside the CDR3, the full variable domain is AAGVIQSPRHLIKEKRETATLKCYPIPRHDTVYWYQQGPGQDPQFLISFYEKMQSDKGSIPDRFSAQQFSDYHSELNMSSLELGDSALYFCASSLRPGGQYEQYFGPGTRLTVT.

This clonotype was picked up many times. This sequence joins TRBV5-1 and TRBJ2-1; TRBD2 matches 7 bases. V trimming: 2 bases; J trimming: 0 bases; junction bases outside the gene matches: 2. The length of the CDR3 is 15 residues. CDR1 is SGHRS, CDR2 YFSETQ, per germline. The CDR3 nucleotides read TGCGCCAGCAGCTTCGGCGGGAGCTCCTACAATGAGCAGTTCTTC. It codes for CASSFGGSSYNEQFF.

The chain employs TRBV6-2 or TRBV6-3 and TRBJ2-3; 9 bases match TRBD1. Looked up from germline, CDR1 is MNHEY and CDR2 is SVGEGT. V dropped 2 bases and J dropped 2; count of bases not matched to a gene: 17. The CDR3 covers 20 residues. The CDR3 reads CASSYLSGTGRGTVTDTQYF. The CDR3 nucleotides are TGTGCCAGCAGTTACCTCTCCGGGACAGGGAGAGGGACGGTCACAGATACGCAGTATTTT.

This clonotype is medium-sized within its sample. The chain joins TRBV10-3 to TRBJ1-5; no firm D call. There are 14 residues in the CDR3. CDR1 is ENHRY, CDR2 SYGVKD, per germline. The germline V and J ends were trimmed by 0 bases and 5 bases, with 8 bases remaining between them. The CDR3 loop reads CAISESGLYQPQHF. CDR3 coding DNA: TGTGCCATCAGTGAGTCAGGTCTGTATCAGCCCCAGCATTTT.

This clonotype occurred a few times. The chain uses TRBV20-1 and TRBJ2-3; 15 bases fit TRBD2. Germline loops: CDR1 DFQATT, CDR2 SNEGSKA (reference sequence). CDR3 length: 14 amino acids. In DNA form, the CDR3 reads TGCAGCGGACTAGCGGGAGGGCCGGTAGATACGCAGTATTTT. Translation gives CSGLAGGPVDTQYF.

This clonotype was observed a handful of times. The chain has TRBV6-5 and TRBJ1-5; tentatively, D is TRBD1 (5 bases). V was cut by 8 bases and J by 6 bases, with 11 bases left in between. From germline, CDR1 is MNHEY and CDR2 SVGAGI. The CDR3 spans 12 residues. As DNA, the CDR3 is TGTGCCAGCGGGCTAGGGGTTCAGCCCCAGCATTTT. This gives the protein CASGLGVQPQHF.

This clonotype came up a few times. The rearrangement joins TRBV12-3 or TRBV12-4 to TRBJ1-5, with a possible D match to TRBD1 (6 bases). V lost 3 bases to trimming and J lost 4 bases, with 13 bases between them. The CDR3 is 15 amino acids. The DNA of the CDR3 is TGTGCCAGCAGTTTTAGTATAGGGGGGAATCAGCCCCAGCATTTT. Translated: CASSFSIGGNQPQHF.

The genes are TRBV27 and TRBJ2-3, with 14 positions matching TRBD2. There are 16 residues in the CDR3. V trimming: 3 bases; J trimming: 3 bases; junction bases outside the gene matches: 2. The germline CDR1 and CDR2 sequences are MNHEY and SMNVEV (reference sequence). The CDR3 reads CASSLGLAGETDTQYF. For the CDR3, the DNA is TGTGCCAGCAGTTTGGGACTAGCGGGAGAAACAGATACGCAGTATTTT.

The chain is built from TRBV20-1 and TRBJ2-3, with a weak D call TRBD2 (6 bases). Per germline, CDR1 DFQATT and CDR2 SNEGSKA (reference sequence). The CDR3 is 15 residues long. The ends were cut back, 6 bases at V and 7 bases at J, with 23 bases in the middle. Here the CDR3 DNA reads TGCAGTGCCTCAGCGTCTAGCGAAGTGACAAATACGCAGTATTTT. Its protein is CSASASSEVTNTQYF.

CDR3 amino acids: CASSEGTAGGYETQYF. In DNA, the CDR3 is TGTGCCAGCAGTGAAGGGACGGCGGGAGGGTATGAGACCCAGTACTTC. The rearrangement joins TRBV2 to TRBJ2-5; 9 bases match TRBD2. The CDR3 spans 16 residues. Trimming took 1 base from V and 5 from J; bases not matched to a gene: 8. Looked up from germline, CDR1 is SNHLY and CDR2 is FYNNEI.